The 2 T cell receptor beta chains in this list originate from one sample, sequenced in a study of blood T cells in healthy people across ages (dated by TCRdb to about 2015). Preparation of the library involved 5' RACE. These reads were obtained on an Illumina HiSeq 2500. A second PCR of about 7 to 12 cycles was run with a J-beta primer mix and a sample-barcoded 5' primer. The public reads were reanalyzed by TCRdb: fastp trimming at Q25, MiXCR alignment, in-frame beta chains only. Merged by CDR3 protein, the rows form single entries marked with the most common genes and DNA. For this sample there are about 970,000 distinct CDR3 sequences; about 51% appear just once. The ten largest clones capture 20% to 25% of the sample. Sequencing was carried out using blood. The origin of the receptors is a woman in her fifties or sixties in good health.

This clonotype was observed at least ten times. The chain is built from TRBV4-1 and TRBJ2-5, with TRBD2 matching over 11 bases. The V gene end was trimmed by 6 bases and the J gene end by 5 bases; junction bases not matched to a gene: 8. Germline V gene lookup returns CDR1 MGHRA and CDR2 YSYEKL. The CDR3 covers 15 residues. CDR3 residues: CASSPITSGSETQYF. CDR3 bases: TGCGCCAGCAGTCCCATCACTAGCGGGAGTGAGACCCAGTACTTC.

The rearrangement joins TRBV7-2 to TRBJ2-1; 7 nucleotides agree with TRBD2. The CDR3 covers 16 residues. CDR1 and CDR2 from the germline V gene are SGHTA and FQGNSA. V was clipped by 2 bases and J by 4 bases; unmatched bases: 8. The CDR3 bases are TGTGCCAGCAGCTTAATGACTAGCCCATATTACAATGAGCAGTTCTTC. It yields the protein CASSLMTSPYYNEQFF.